Shown below are 7 T cell receptor beta chains from a single sample sequenced in a study of blood T cells in healthy people across ages. A second PCR of about 7 to 12 cycles used a sample-barcoded 5' primer and a J-beta primer mix. Each CDR3 protein gets one entry after TCRdb re-called the 5' RACE reads with MiXCR. The sample shows fewer than 650,000 distinct CDR3 sequences, about 29% of them seen only once. The sample was also reused in another study, on T cells of mothers and their children.

Sequencing was performed on blood. The receptors come from a boy younger than 10 in good health.

This clonotype was found a few times. This chain links TRBV20-1 with TRBJ2-7, with 7 bases identical to TRBD1. Trimming at V came to 3 bases and at J to 0 bases, leaving 2 bases not matched to a gene. Germline loops: CDR1 DFQATT, CDR2 SNEGSKA (reference sequence). This CDR3 has 13 amino acids. The CDR3 spells CSARDRTSYEQYF. CDR3 coding DNA: TGCAGTGCTAGGGACAGGACCTCCTACGAGCAGTACTTC.

This clonotype occurred a few times. V is TRBV6-5 and J is TRBJ2-2; D is unclear. The V gene's germline CDR1 is MNHEY and CDR2 SVGAGI. V was trimmed by 5 bases and J by 4 bases, leaving 5 bases between them. CDR3 length: 12 amino acids. The CDR3 here is CASSQFTGELFF. The DNA for the CDR3 is TGTGCCAGCAGTCAGTTCACCGGGGAGCTGTTTTTT.

A few counts support this clonotype. The chain couples TRBV24-1 to TRBJ2-1; 9 nucleotides agree with TRBD2. The germline V gene encodes CDR1 KGHDR and CDR2 SFDVKD. V trimming: 5 bases; J trimming: 7 bases; junction bases outside the gene matches: 8. The CDR3 runs to 15 residues. CDR3 bases: TGTGCCACCAGTGTAGCGGGAGCGGGTTTGAATGAGCAGTTCTTC. Its protein product is CATSVAGAGLNEQFF.

This clonotype was recorded a few times. This chain uses TRBV5-5 with TRBJ1-5, with D possibly TRBD1 on 5 matching bases. Germline V gene sequence: CDR1 SGHKS, CDR2 YYEKEE (reference sequence). V was trimmed by 3 bases and J by 5 bases, leaving 9 bases between them. This CDR3 has 13 residues. The CDR3 spells CASSSDNYQPQHF. The DNA of the CDR3 is TGTGCCAGCAGCTCGGACAACTATCAGCCCCAGCATTTT. Drawing the rest from reference TRBV5-5 and TRBJ1-5, the complete variable domain is DAGVTQSPTHLIKTRGQQVTLRCSPISGHKSVSWYQQVLGQGPQFIFQYYEKEERGRGNFPDRFSARQFPNYSSELNVNALLLGDSALYLCASSSDNYQPQHFGDGTRLSIL.

This chain links TRBV4-3 with TRBJ1-2; D gene uncertain. Germline loops: CDR1 LGHNA, CDR2 YSLEER. This CDR3 has 13 amino acids. Between the trimmed V and J ends, which lost 2 bases and 4 bases, there was a span of 8 bases. The CDR3 protein is CASSQTDAYGYTF. The CDR3 DNA sequence: TGCGCCAGCAGCCAAACGGACGCCTATGGCTACACCTTC.

The rearrangement uses TRBV3-1 and TRBJ2-2, with unresolved D. The V gene lost 1 base and the J gene lost 6 bases, with 0 bases spanning the gap. This CDR3 comprises 11 residues. The V gene's germline CDR1 is LGHDT and CDR2 YNNKEL (reference sequence). The CDR3 nucleotides read TGTGCCAGCAGCCAAGCCGGGGAGCTGTTTTTT. The encoded protein is CASSQAGELFF.

The V call is TRBV6-6, the J call TRBJ2-5, with 8 bases aligning to TRBD1. This CDR3 contains 13 residues. Trimming removed 10 bases from V and 2 bases from J; junction bases left unmatched: 6. Looked up from germline, CDR1 is MNHNY and CDR2 is SVGAGI (reference sequence). The CDR3 spells CATTTGGQETQYF. DNA for the CDR3: TGTGCCACAACTACAGGGGGTCAAGAGACCCAGTACTTC.